The sequence of this T cell receptor (beta chain) was determined in a study of cytomegalovirus exposure and HLA in healthy donors (dated by TCRdb to about 2017). Regarding the complete study: According to an earlier analysis of around 600 of the donors, about 180 million T cells yielded 95 million to 140 million unique TCR beta sequences and 276 Gb of sequence data. HLA typing included class I and class II loci at four-digit resolution. Across roughly 420 genotyped donors of the cohort, an average of about 240,000 unique TCR beta nucleotide sequences per donor were sequenced, and approximately 17% of those sequences were non-productive. Rather than drawing on any new phenotypic data, the later analysis identified candidate immune exposures from TCR beta sequences and the way those sequences occurred across donors. Several DR-DQ haplotypes were handled as single units for association and clustering because linkage in the cohort was strong. An early release covering roughly 580 HLA-typed donors comprised approximately 290 gigabases of sequencing data and around 85 million unique TCR sequences. Donor age, sex, ethnicity and CMV serostatus were compiled alongside the repertoire data. Among the approximately 430 genotyped donors, approximately 76% belonged to the genetic ancestry cluster associated with self-reported Caucasian donors. A later analysis re-analyzed previously published TCR beta repertoires from about 730 donors and added high-resolution HLA genotyping to study TCR occurrence patterns. A later genetic analysis took genome-wide SNP genotypes for about three fifths of the roughly 670 donors and used that subset as a discovery cohort. Using immunosequencing, the study profiled T cell repertoires from roughly 650 subjects and related those repertoires to cytomegalovirus serostatus. All discovery cohort repertoires had been generated using a single sequencing platform. In addition to the first cohort of 666 subjects, a separate validation cohort of around 110 different subjects was used. The study aimed to test whether cataloging public T cell receptors could reveal signatures of past pathogen exposure. To predict cytomegalovirus infection status, the study combined high-throughput TCR immunosequencing, statistical association of individual TCRs with disease status, and machine learning. The number of donors typed differed by locus, with about 629-640 for A, B, C, DRB1 and DQB1, around 560 for DQA1, some 570 for DPA1, and some 440 for DPB1. In an earlier analysis of 587 of the donors, high-throughput TCR beta sequencing was used to judge whether each TCR beta V gene segment behaved as functional or pseudogenic.

Trimmed from V: 5 bases; trimmed from J: 15 bases; junction bases lacking a gene match: 12. The germline V gene (reference sequence) supplies CDR1 LNHDA and CDR2 SQIVND. The CDR3, cysteine through phenylalanine, is 13 amino acids long. Of all the DNA, just the CDR3 is kept, 39 bases in frame from base 1. To note about this clone: Its antigen is unknown. No much larger clone exists at a distance of one base, and base qualities are not known.

The full study reports these points: Roughly uniform sequencing depth across donors was assumed in presence/absence analyses, although this assumption may not hold. In a later analysis, TCR association rates were found to vary across HLA loci, with the most associated TCRs seen for DRB1 alleles and the fewest for HLA-C alleles. Several of the top co-occurrence clusters appeared to be linked to parvovirus B19, influenza, CMV and Epstein-Barr virus, according to a later analysis. Because HLA typing was missing for some donors at each locus, association tests included only the typed subset. Because counts were too low, seventeen rarely observed V segments, including chromosome 9 orphons, were excluded from the earlier analysis of 500 to 700 of the donors. The study listed 164 TCR beta chains as associated with cytomegalovirus. A later analysis found that most CMV-associated TCR beta chains appeared HLA-restricted, with HLA associations seemingly driven largely by CMV exposure. Compared with the approximately 670-donor mean, donors in an Asian-associated ancestry cluster had fewer N-insertions in productive TCRs, according to a later genetic analysis. Broadly in line with IMGT annotations, most TCR beta V segments showed up in productive rearrangements about 87% or about 30% of the time in an earlier analysis of approximately 600 of the donors. A later genetic analysis associated a missense DCLRE1C variant with V-gene and J-gene trimming of TCR beta chains, and an independent cohort replicated the association. Correlated functional status among segregating V segments might reflect linkage disequilibrium, but an unknown experimental factor could not be ruled out. In both the original and validation cohorts, the classifier was reported to diagnose cytomegalovirus status with high specificity and sensitivity. The sequencing pipeline was judged likely to have produced a cluster of highly shared sequence variants as a technical artifact. A few of the identified cytomegalovirus-associated TCR beta chains were confirmed in vitro to be specific for cytomegalovirus antigens. The only immune exposure information available for the cohort was CMV serostatus. The authors suggested that the approach could potentially be extended to other disease states and immunological phenotypes. Specific HLA alleles were associated with more than 15,000 TCR beta sequences at a false discovery rate of 0.05 in a later analysis. In a later analysis, HLA-associated TCR beta chains were found to be more clonally expanded and to have lower generation probabilities than equally common non-associated chains. In this cohort, only TCR beta chains were sequenced, and detectable features were limited by the absence of alpha or paired-chain data. A further reported finding was that TCR beta sequences accurately predicted the HLA-A and HLA-B alleles for most subjects in the first cohort. Some IMGT-functional V segments, including TRBV6-2 and TRBV6-3, could not be distinguished by the 87-base-pair reads and were therefore excluded. When HLA alleles, especially DR and DQ, strongly co-occurred, attributing TCR associations to individual alleles was difficult. While some public TCRs were present in many individuals, most TCR sequences turned up only very rarely across donors.

Preparation of the library involved the immunoSEQ multiplex PCR assay. For the multiplex PCR, a mixture combining 60 forward primers for TCR Vbeta segments and 13 reverse primers for TCR Jbeta segments was used. A multiplex PCR assay on genomic DNA amplified the CDR3 region of rearranged TCR beta genes. On the Illumina HiSeq System, the amplified TCR beta libraries were sequenced as 87-base-pair reads. On the study's bioinformatics: In a later analysis, tens of millions of unique TCR beta chains were counted across the approximately 640 repertoires, and around 11 million of these chains were shared by at least two donors. Raw reads were error-corrected and collapsed into unique sequences with a nearest-neighbor algorithm that merged closely related sequences to remove PCR and sequencing errors. V, D and J gene segments were assigned by aligning CDR3 sequences to IMGT reference sequences. For a sequence to be retained, a match of at least six nucleotides to both a V gene segment and a J gene segment was required. Rearrangements were classified as productive when the CDR3 lacked stop codons and remained in frame with V and J, and all other rearrangements were classified as non-productive. CDR3 was defined according to IMGT convention as the region running from the second conserved V-encoded cysteine to the conserved J-encoded phenylalanine. The earlier analysis of about 590 of the donors excluded sequences that lacked an unambiguous match to a single V gene segment. An earlier analysis of 587 of the donors called V segments functional above 56.7% productive rearrangements and segregating when the between-donor standard deviation exceeded 5%. A statistical classification framework was developed to diagnose cytomegalovirus status using the catalog of TCR beta chain sequences. A later analysis assigned V and J genes by comparing TCR nucleotide sequences with IMGT/GENE-DB human TR gene sequences. A later analysis assigned CDR3 sequences and most-parsimonious VDJ recombination scenarios with the TCRdist pipeline. In a later analysis, each TCR beta chain was defined by its CDR3 amino acid sequence together with its V-gene family, and reads lacking a unique V-gene family were excluded. A later analysis removed 550 to 650 highly shared, low-generation-probability nucleotide sequences to deal with suspected cross-contamination and a sequencing artifact. In a later analysis, a clonal expansion index was calculated for each public chain from normalized within-repertoire ranks of inferred template counts. Generation probabilities in a later analysis came from a VDJ recombination model fitted to out-of-frame rearrangements, and those results were checked against IGoR. A later analysis scored TCR-TCR, TCR-HLA and TCR-CMV co-occurrence with hypergeometric tests, applying a repertoire-size bias correction to TCR pairs. False discovery rates were estimated in a later analysis by permuting HLA or CMV assignments 20 times. In a later analysis, co-occurring TCRs were grouped using DBSCAN, and TCRdist sequence similarity was added for clustering within HLA-allele-positive subsets. Co-occurrence clustering excluded repertoires with fewer than 30,000 or more than 120,000 public chains, plus five with anomalous nucleotide sharing. TCRdb re-hosts the immuneACCESS table, in-frame sequences only. Its copies lack some clones; in the studies checked, an unresolved V gene accounts for under half of them, and the cause for the rest is not known. V and J calls and clone size are given by that table; D and trimming were obtained from the DNA. Here the sample has about 190,000 clones; around 85% occur a single time. The ten largest clones represent 1.5% to 2% of the sample.

The cohort was made up of approximately 670 healthy bone marrow donors. All cohort members were sampled while nominally healthy, although unrecorded immune exposures were likely present. The donor was CMV seronegative and belonged to the group of under 400 seronegative cohort members. A peripheral blood sample was collected from each donor, and TCR beta sequencing was performed on peripheral blood mononuclear cells. The Qiagen DNeasy Blood Extraction Kit was used to extract genomic DNA from the blood cell samples. This TCR derives from a man aged 18 to 30 in good health and CMV-seronegative. Sequencing was performed on PBMCs. The V gene is TRBV19 and the J gene is TRBJ2-1; 8 central bases correspond to TRBD2. The CDR3 has the sequence CASSAREGLEWFF. DNA sequence: TGTGCCAGTAGTGCTAGGGAGGGACTAGAGTGGTTCTTC.